Listed here are 20 T cell receptor beta chains from one sample, sequenced in a study of blood T cells in healthy people across ages. Primers used in a second PCR of about 6 to 12 cycles were a sample-barcoded 5' primer and a J-beta primer mix. TCRdb passed the 5' RACE reads through MiXCR, listing each CDR3 protein once. The sample records over 1.5 million distinct CDR3 sequences, 40% to 55% being singletons. The material sequenced was blood. These receptor sequences come from a woman in her 40s in good health.

The rearrangement links TRBV6-5 to TRBJ2-1; 7 bases match TRBD1. The germline gives CDR1 MNHEY, CDR2 SVGAGI. With 6 bases clipped from V and 5 bases from J, the junction kept 4 bases outside the gene matches. The CDR3 totals 13 residues. DNA of the CDR3: TGTGCCAGCAGGGCAACAGGGGACAATGAGCAGTTCTTC. Residues: CASRATGDNEQFF.

V usage is TRBV24-1 and J usage is TRBJ2-3; TRBD2 matches at 13 bases. The CDR3 length is 17 residues. Germline V CDR1 and CDR2: KGHDR, SFDVKD. J lost 5 bases, V lost 10 bases, and 14 bases had no gene match. The CDR3 protein is CATSPGTSGMRKDTQYF. The DNA for the CDR3 is TGTGCCACTAGCCCCGGGACTAGCGGGATGCGTAAAGATACGCAGTATTTT.

The V gene is TRBV28, the J gene TRBJ2-6, with 7 bases matching TRBD1. With 7 bases clipped from V and 0 bases from J, the junction kept 6 bases outside the gene matches. Germline-derived CDR1 and CDR2 are MDHEN and SYDVKM. The CDR3 runs 16 residues. The CDR3 spells CASTQGGGSGANVLTF. The CDR3 bases are TGTGCCAGCACCCAAGGGGGCGGCTCTGGGGCCAACGTCCTGACTTTC.

This rearrangement joins TRBV27 to TRBJ2-7, with D possibly matching TRBD1 (6 bases). V was cut by 6 bases and J by 9 bases, with 21 bases left in between. The CDR3 has 14 residues. The germline gives CDR1 MNHEY, CDR2 SMNVEV (reference sequence). CDR3 amino acids: CASRSTSTGKRQYF. Written as DNA, the CDR3 is TGTGCCAGCAGATCAACTTCGACAGGAAAAAGGCAGTACTTC.

The CDR3 here is CAISDGAGTSNPDEQFF. CDR3 in DNA: TGTGCCATCAGTGACGGAGCCGGGACTAGCAACCCCGATGAGCAGTTCTTC. The gene calls are TRBV10-3 and TRBJ2-1, with 9 bases matching TRBD2. There are 17 residues in the CDR3. V trimming: 3 bases; J trimming: 8 bases; junction bases outside the gene matches: 14. From germline, CDR1 is ENHRY and CDR2 SYGVKD.

The J gene is TRBJ2-7, the V gene TRBV19; weak D call: TRBD1 (6 bases). The CDR3 sequence is 18 residues long. Germline V CDR1 and CDR2: LNHDA, SQIVND (reference sequence). Trimming stripped 1 base from V and 1 base from J, with 20 bases between. The CDR3 sequence: CASSIGFGGPPPSYEQYF. The CDR3, as DNA: TGTGCCAGTAGTATAGGATTTGGGGGCCCTCCCCCATCCTACGAGCAGTACTTC. Full variable domain (outside the CDR3, taken from reference TRBV19 and TRBJ2-7): DGGITQSPKYLFRKEGQNVTLSCEQNLNHDAMYWYRQDPGQGLRLIYYSQIVNDFQKGDIAEGYSVSREKKESFPLTVTSAQKNPTAFYLCASSIGFGGPPPSYEQYFGPGTRLTVT.

The chain uses TRBV5-6 and TRBJ1-2; D is unclear. V was cut by 0 bases and J by 10 bases, with 16 bases left in between. The germline V gene encodes CDR1 SGHDT and CDR2 YYEEEE. There are 14 residues in the CDR3. Written as DNA, the CDR3 is TGTGCCAGCAGCTTGGGCCCGGGCTCTTCGACCTACACCTTC. Residues: CASSLGPGSSTYTF. The full variable domain, its missing parts supplied by reference TRBV5-6 and TRBJ1-2, is DAGVTQSPTHLIKTRGQQVTLRCSPKSGHDTVSWYQQALGQGPQFIFQYYEEEERQRGNFPDRFSGHQFPNYSSELNVNALLLGDSALYLCASSLGPGSSTYTFGSGTRLTVV.

Note on this clonotype: This CDR3 fails to terminate in the conserved phenylalanine or tryptophan, so it likely reflects a read error. The genes are TRBV15 and TRBJ1-2; D possibly corresponds to TRBD1 (5 bases). Germline CDR1 is LNHNV and CDR2 is YYDKDF (reference sequence). The germline V and J ends were trimmed by 0 bases and 6 bases, with 14 bases remaining between them. CDR3 length: 15 amino acids. The CDR3 DNA reads as TGTGCCACCAGCAGAGATTCAGGGTCCTTCGATGGCTACACCTTA. It specifies CATSRDSGSFDGYTL.

The chain has TRBV5-1 and TRBJ2-7; D is unclear. Germline CDR1 reads SGHRS; CDR2 reads YFSETQ. This CDR3 contains 17 residues. Trimming pared 3 bases from V and 4 bases from J, leaving 23 bases between. CDR3 coding DNA: TGCGCCAGCAGCTCAAGCCAGCCCGGATTTATTGTATACGAGCAGTACTTC. Protein: CASSSSQPGFIVYEQYF.

The genes are TRBV4-2 and TRBJ2-7; D is possibly TRBD1 (5 bases). The CDR3 runs to 14 residues. From germline, CDR1 is LGHNA and CDR2 YNFKEQ. V lost 0 bases and J lost 3, with 9 bases in between. CDR3 bases: TGTGCCAGCAGCCAAGATAGACAGATCTACGAGCAGTACTTC. Translated, it gives CASSQDRQIYEQYF.

This clonotype has just a few counts. The chain carries TRBV2 and TRBJ2-7, with a weak D call TRBD2 (5 bases). The germline V and J ends were trimmed by 1 base and 0 bases, with 10 bases remaining between them. The germline CDR1 and CDR2 sequences are SNHLY and FYNNEI. This CDR3 comprises 15 residues. CDR3 sequence reads: CASSEGILVSYEQYF. In DNA, the CDR3 is TGTGCCAGCAGTGAAGGTATACTAGTCTCCTACGAGCAGTACTTC.

This chain uses TRBV7-2 with TRBJ2-1; 8 bases are a match to TRBD1. The CDR3 sequence is 17 residues long. Germline CDR1 SGHTA, CDR2 FQGNSA. The V and J ends lost 1 base and 0 bases, in that order; junction bases with no gene match: 5. The DNA of the CDR3 is TGTGCCAGCAGCTTAGGGAGGACAGGGAGCTCCTACAATGAGCAGTTCTTC. This translates into CASSLGRTGSSYNEQFF. Filled out from reference TRBV7-2 and TRBJ2-1, the complete variable domain reads GAGVSQSPSNKVTEKGKDVELRCDPISGHTALYWYRQSLGQGLEFLIYFQGNSAPDKSGLPSDRFSAERTGGSVSTLTIQRTQQEDSAVYLCASSLGRTGSSYNEQFFGPGTRLTVL.

The rearrangement joins TRBV15 to TRBJ2-3; 7 bases match TRBD2. Germline CDR1 is LNHNV and CDR2 is YYDKDF (reference sequence). This CDR3 contains 17 residues. The V and J ends lost 4 bases and 1 base, in that order; junction bases with no gene match: 11. The CDR3 DNA sequence: TGTGCCACCAGCATGGCGCGGCTAGCGGATCGCACAGATACGCAGTATTTT. This codes for CATSMARLADRTDTQYF. The complete variable domain, with remaining parts taken from reference TRBV15 and TRBJ2-3, reads DAMVIQNPRYQVTQFGKPVTLSCSQTLNHNVMYWYQQKSSQAPKLLFHYYDKDFNNEADTPDNFQSRRPNTSFCFLDIRSPGLGDTAMYLCATSMARLADRTDTQYFGPGTRLTVL.

The V gene is TRBV5-1, the J gene TRBJ2-7; 7 bases align to TRBD2. V shed 0 bases, J shed 2 bases, and the junction held 5 bases outside the gene matches. Per germline, CDR1 SGHRS and CDR2 YFSETQ. This CDR3 is built from 15 residues. The CDR3 reads CASSLEVGGTYEQYF. The CDR3, as DNA: TGCGCCAGCAGCTTGGAAGTCGGGGGGACCTACGAGCAGTACTTC.

The chain recombines TRBV11-2 with TRBJ2-7; 7 bases are shared with TRBD1. The CDR3 is made up of 16 amino acids. V was pared by 2 bases and J by 1 base, with 8 bases of the junction left unmatched. CDR1 is SGHAT, CDR2 FQNNGV, per germline. CDR3 residues: CASSLLSRDSSYEQYF. The DNA for the CDR3 is TGTGCCAGCAGCTTATTAAGCCGGGACAGTTCCTACGAGCAGTACTTC. The variable domain in full, with the rest retrieved from reference TRBV11-2 and TRBJ2-7, is EAGVAQSPRYKIIEKRQSVAFWCNPISGHATLYWYQQILGQGPKLLIQFQNNGVVDDSQLPKDRFSAERLKGVDSTLKIQPAKLEDSAVYLCASSLLSRDSSYEQYFGPGTRLTVT.

The V gene is TRBV29-1, the J gene TRBJ2-3, with D perhaps TRBD2 (7 bases). Trimming took off 6 bases at V and 4 bases at J, with 17 bases between the two ends. CDR1 is SQVTM, CDR2 ANQGSEA, per germline. The CDR3 is made up of 14 amino acids. CDR3 DNA sequence: TGCAGCGTAGGAGGGCGGGGGCGGGCAGATACGCAGTATTTT. Protein: CSVGGRGRADTQYF.

The chain recombines TRBV6-6 with TRBJ2-1; D gene uncertain. This CDR3 region has 15 residues. Germline V gene data show CDR1 as MNHNY and CDR2 as SVGAGI (reference sequence). The V end lost 5 bases, the J end lost 0 bases, and 11 bases lay between the germline ends. DNA of the CDR3: TGTGCCAGCAGTCCCCGGTCTAGCTCCTACAATGAGCAGTTCTTC. Amino acids: CASSPRSSSYNEQFF.

This clonotype was counted between two and nine times. V and J are TRBV7-9 and TRBJ2-7; tentatively, D is TRBD1 (6 bases). CDR3 size: 12 residues. Germline lookup yields CDR1 SEHNR and CDR2 FQNEAQ (reference sequence). V was pared by 4 bases and J by 6 bases, with 10 bases between. CDR3 amino acids: CASSSDRSEQYF. The CDR3 DNA follows: TGTGCCAGCAGCTCTGACAGGTCCGAGCAGTACTTC.

J is TRBJ2-4 and V is TRBV20-1; 7 bases agree with TRBD2. The DNA end favors TRBJ2-7, so the J call may be wrong. The CDR3 has 14 amino acids. Germline V gene sequence: CDR1 DFQATT, CDR2 SNEGSKA (reference sequence). CDR3 amino acids: CSASFGGGPHEQYF. CDR3 in DNA: TGCAGTGCTAGTTTTGGGGGGGGTCCTCACGAGCAGTACTTC.

The rearrangement joins TRBV9 to TRBJ2-7; either TRBD1 or TRBD2 may supply D (5 bases each). The J call is uncertain, as TRBJ2-5 better fits the DNA end. The CDR3 spans 13 residues. Per germline, CDR1 SGDLS and CDR2 YYNGEE. CDR3 DNA sequence: TGTGCCAGCAACGTCGGGGACGGGGAGACCCAGTACTTC. Translated, it gives CASNVGDGETQYF.